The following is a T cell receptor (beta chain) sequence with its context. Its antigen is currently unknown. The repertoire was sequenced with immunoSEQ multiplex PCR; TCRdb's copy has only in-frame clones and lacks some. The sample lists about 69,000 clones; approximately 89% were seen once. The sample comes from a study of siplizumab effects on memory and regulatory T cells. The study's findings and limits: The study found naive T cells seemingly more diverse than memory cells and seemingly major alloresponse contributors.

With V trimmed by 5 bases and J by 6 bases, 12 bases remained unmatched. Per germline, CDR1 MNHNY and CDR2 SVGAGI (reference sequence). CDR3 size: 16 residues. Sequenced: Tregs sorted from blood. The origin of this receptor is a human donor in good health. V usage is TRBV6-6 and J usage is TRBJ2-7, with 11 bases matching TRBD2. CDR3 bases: TGTGCCAGCAGTCCCCTCAGACTAGCGGGAATACTCGAGCAGTACTTC. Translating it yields CASSPLRLAGILEQYF.